This T cell receptor beta chain originates from a study of shared clonotypes between healthy human individuals (dated by TCRdb to 2018 to 2021). A note on the overall study: Three men and a couple of women, aged 18 to 49 years, made up the cohort. For each donor, CD4 naive and CD4 memory were each run on three plates, CD8 naive on two plates, and CD8 memory on one plate. Libraries were prepared and TCR repertoires were sequenced by different laboratories using diverse techniques, in order to increase sequencing depth and limit assay-specific biases. Leukapheresis yielded between about 0.8 and 9.5 billion PBMCs per donor. The study deeply sequenced blood TCR repertoires of five healthy adults to estimate repertoire size and the extent of clonotype sharing between individuals. Study-wide conclusions, independent of this receptor: Estimated clonotype richness was generally larger for naive than for memory subsets. Based on pairwise subsampling, the degree of clonotype sharing among donors was expected to be affected by sequencing depth. Sampling was restricted to blood, and TCR repertoires in tissues likely differ from the TCR repertoires found in blood. Higher generation probabilities were observed for clonotypes shared by all four sorted-subset donors than for non-shared clonotypes. Across a few donors, approximately 5% of naive CD4, roughly 3.5% of naive CD8, around 2.5% of memory CD4, and roughly 0.4% of memory CD8 clonotypes were shared. Incomplete sequencing was indicated by rarefaction of sorted-subset datasets, despite the large sequencing depth. The genetic and exposure-history diversity represented was limited by the small number of donors.

CD8 naive samples were obtained by positive selection for CCR7 among CD45RO-negative cells, yielding a CD45RA+CCR7+ population from which TemRA cells were excluded. Healthy HIV-negative adults with no recently reported acute infections or vaccinations were included as donors. All donors were Caucasian adults living in Nashville, Tennessee, USA. Blood was obtained by leukapheresis, after which PBMCs were separated by Ficoll-Histopaque density gradient centrifugation and cryopreserved in liquid nitrogen vapor phase. Purity and quantity of every magnetically sorted T cell population were checked by analytical flow cytometry. Each sorted fraction had its genomic DNA isolated and then quantified by UV absorbance on a Nanodrop 2000c. A word on this clone: The antigen this receptor binds is unknown. Per-nucleotide qualities are absent, and no much larger clonotype sits a single base away.

From cysteine to phenylalanine, the CDR3 is 14 amino acids long. Left in the record is the CDR3 DNA by itself, 42 bases read in frame from the first base. V and J lose 2 bases and 8 bases, and a span of 10 bases separates them. CDR1 and CDR2 were assigned from the germline V gene (reference sequence) as WNHNN and SYGVQD. TCR CDR3 regions were amplified from genomic DNA by multiplex PCR using the deep immunoSEQ assay. Genomic DNA extracted from each cell subset was distributed evenly over all wells of several immunoSEQ 96-well plates, and each plate served as one replicate. Each replicate PCR for sorted subsets received around 200 ng genomic DNA, equal to roughly 29,000 T cell genomes. The purified libraries were quantified using a Qubit 3.0 fluorometer, sized with a Bioanalyzer 2100, and then quantified again using the KAPA Library Quantification kit. Every immunoSEQ 96-well plate was sequenced on a separate single-read 150-cycle Illumina NextSeq 550 flow cell. The paper's data handling went like this. The immunoSEQ output contained only junctional sequences without quality scores, so filtering could not match that applied to full-length reads. To assign V/J genes and CDR3, sequences were annotated against IMGT germline references using PyIR, a Python wrapper for IgBLAST v1.9. Reads were removed for weak V/J assignments (E-value above 1e-6), missing CDR3, stop codons, out-of-frame junctions, or ambiguous translated residues. V3J clonotypes were defined as sequences sharing the same inferred V gene, J gene, and CDR3 amino acid sequence. To compute the percentage overlap between repertoires, the number of shared unique clonotypes was divided by the size of the smaller repertoire. Repertoire richness was assessed with RTK rarefaction, the Chao1 estimator, and Recon v2.1 estimates of unobserved clonotypes. Generation probabilities for all TCRbeta clonotypes obtained by the gDNA method from a handful of donors were computed using OLGA. The clones in this table, taken by TCRdb from immuneACCESS, are in-frame only. Not every clone is retained; where verified, under half of the shortfall comes from an unresolved V gene, and the cause of the rest is unknown. V, J and clone size derive from that table, while D and trimming were established from the DNA sequence. The sample yields about 2 million clones; about 95% were counted once. The ten largest clones capture more than 0.95% of the sample.

The sequence links TRBV10-1 to TRBJ1-6; a tentative D call is TRBD1 (5 bases match). The TCR originated in a man aged 18-30 years in good health. Specimen: naive CD8+ T cells sorted from blood. The cell subset or site tag for this specimen amounts to: CD45RA+CCR7+. The CDR3 amino acid sequence is: CASSEGRADSPLHF. The DNA is as follows: TGCGCCAGCAGTGAGGGCAGGGCGGATTCACCCCTCCACTTT.